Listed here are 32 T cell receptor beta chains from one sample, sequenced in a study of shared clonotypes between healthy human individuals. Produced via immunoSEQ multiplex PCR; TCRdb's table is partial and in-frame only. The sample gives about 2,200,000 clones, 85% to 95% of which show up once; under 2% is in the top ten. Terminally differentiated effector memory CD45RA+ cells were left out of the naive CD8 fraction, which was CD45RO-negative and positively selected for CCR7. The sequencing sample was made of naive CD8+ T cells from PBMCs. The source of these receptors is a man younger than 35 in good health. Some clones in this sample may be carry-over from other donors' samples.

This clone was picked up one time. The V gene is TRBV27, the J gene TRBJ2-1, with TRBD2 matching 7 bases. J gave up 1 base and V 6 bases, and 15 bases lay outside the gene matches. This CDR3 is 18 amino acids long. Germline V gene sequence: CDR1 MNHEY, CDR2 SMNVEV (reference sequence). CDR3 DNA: TGTGCCAGCAGGGGAGGCGGGAGTGTGGTGGGATCCTACAATGAGCAGTTCTTC. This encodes CASRGGGSVVGSYNEQFF.

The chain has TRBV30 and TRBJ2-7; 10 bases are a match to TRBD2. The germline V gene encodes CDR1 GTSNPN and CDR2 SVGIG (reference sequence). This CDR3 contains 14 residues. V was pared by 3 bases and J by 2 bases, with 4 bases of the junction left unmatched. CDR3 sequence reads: CAWRLGLAAYEQYF. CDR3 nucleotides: TGTGCCTGGAGGCTCGGACTAGCGGCCTACGAGCAGTACTTC. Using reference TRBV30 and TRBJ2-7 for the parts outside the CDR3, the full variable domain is SQTIHQWPATLVQPVGSPLSLECTVEGTSNPNLYWYRQAAGRGLQLLFYSVGIGQISSEVPQNLSASRPQDRQFILSSKKLLLSDSGFYLCAWRLGLAAYEQYFGPGTRLTVT.

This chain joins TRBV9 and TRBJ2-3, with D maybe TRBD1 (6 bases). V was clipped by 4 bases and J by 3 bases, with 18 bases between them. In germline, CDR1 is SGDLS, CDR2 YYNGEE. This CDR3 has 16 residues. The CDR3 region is CASSTYSGVRTDTQYF. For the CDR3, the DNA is TGTGCCAGCAGCACTTATTCAGGGGTAAGGACAGATACGCAGTATTTT.

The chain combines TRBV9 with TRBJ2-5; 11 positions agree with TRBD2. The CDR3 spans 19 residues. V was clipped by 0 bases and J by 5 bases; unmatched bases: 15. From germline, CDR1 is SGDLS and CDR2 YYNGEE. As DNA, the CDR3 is TGTGCCAGCAGCGTAGTTCCCCTAGCGGGAGGAGGGGCCTGGGAGACCCAGTACTTC. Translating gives CASSVVPLAGGGAWETQYF.

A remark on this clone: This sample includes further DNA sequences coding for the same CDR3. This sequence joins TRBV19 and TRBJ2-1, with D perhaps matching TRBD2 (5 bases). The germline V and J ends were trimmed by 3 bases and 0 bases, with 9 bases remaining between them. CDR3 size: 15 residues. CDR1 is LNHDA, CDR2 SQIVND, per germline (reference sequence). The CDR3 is CASSIGKSSYNEQFF. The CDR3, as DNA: TGTGCCAGTAGTATCGGGAAGAGCTCCTACAATGAGCAGTTCTTC. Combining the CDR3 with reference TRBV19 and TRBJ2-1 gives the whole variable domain DGGITQSPKYLFRKEGQNVTLSCEQNLNHDAMYWYRQDPGQGLRLIYYSQIVNDFQKGDIAEGYSVSREKKESFPLTVTSAQKNPTAFYLCASSIGKSSYNEQFFGPGTRLTVL.

The CDR3 region is CASSPPGQGHEQYF. The CDR3 DNA reads TGTGCCAGCAGCCCCCCGGGACAGGGACACGAGCAGTACTTC. The V and J genes are TRBV7-8 and TRBJ2-7; 9 nucleotides line up with TRBD1. V lost 5 bases and J lost 5; bases outside the gene matches: 7. Germline V gene data show CDR1 as SGHVS and CDR2 as FQNEAQ. This CDR3 spans 14 amino acids.

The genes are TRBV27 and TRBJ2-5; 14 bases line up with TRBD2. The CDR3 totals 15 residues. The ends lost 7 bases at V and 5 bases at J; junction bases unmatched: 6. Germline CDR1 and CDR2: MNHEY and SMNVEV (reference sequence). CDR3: CASTRLAGGGETQYF. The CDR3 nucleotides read TGTGCCAGCACGCGACTAGCGGGAGGGGGTGAGACCCAGTACTTC.

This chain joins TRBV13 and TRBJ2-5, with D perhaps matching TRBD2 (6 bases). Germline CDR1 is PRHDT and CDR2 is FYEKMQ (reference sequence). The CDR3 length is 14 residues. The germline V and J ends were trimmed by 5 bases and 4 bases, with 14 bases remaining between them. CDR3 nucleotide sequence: TGTGCCAGCAGCACGGGACTTCCAGCAGAGACCCAGTACTTC. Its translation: CASSTGLPAETQYF.

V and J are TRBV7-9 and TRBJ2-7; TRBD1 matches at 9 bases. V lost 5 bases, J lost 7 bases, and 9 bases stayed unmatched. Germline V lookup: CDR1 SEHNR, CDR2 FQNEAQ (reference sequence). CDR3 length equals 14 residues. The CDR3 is CASSARQGVGEQYF. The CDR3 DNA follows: TGTGCCAGCAGCGCCCGACAGGGGGTGGGTGAGCAGTACTTC.

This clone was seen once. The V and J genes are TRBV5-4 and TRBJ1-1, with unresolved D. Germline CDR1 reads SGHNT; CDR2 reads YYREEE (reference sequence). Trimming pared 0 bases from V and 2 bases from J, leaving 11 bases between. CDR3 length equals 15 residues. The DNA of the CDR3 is TGTGCCAGCAGCTTGGGAGCAGGAAGAAACACTGAAGCTTTCTTT. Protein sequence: CASSLGAGRNTEAFF.

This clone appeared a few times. The CDR3 reads CASSEDTGELFF. The CDR3 bases are TGCGCCAGCAGTGAGGACACCGGGGAGCTGTTTTTT. V gene TRBV10-2 combines with J gene TRBJ2-2; D call uncertain. There are 12 residues in the CDR3. CDR1 is WSHSY, CDR2 SAAADI, per germline. V lost 2 bases, J lost 3 bases, and 1 base lay in between.

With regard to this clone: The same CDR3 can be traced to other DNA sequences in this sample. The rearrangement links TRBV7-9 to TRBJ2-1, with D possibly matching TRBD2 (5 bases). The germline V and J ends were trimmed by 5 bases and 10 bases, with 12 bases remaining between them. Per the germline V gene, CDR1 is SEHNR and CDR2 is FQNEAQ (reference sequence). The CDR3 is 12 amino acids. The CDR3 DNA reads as TGTGCCAGCAGCCCCCCACTAGGGGAGCAGTTCTTC. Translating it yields CASSPPLGEQFF.

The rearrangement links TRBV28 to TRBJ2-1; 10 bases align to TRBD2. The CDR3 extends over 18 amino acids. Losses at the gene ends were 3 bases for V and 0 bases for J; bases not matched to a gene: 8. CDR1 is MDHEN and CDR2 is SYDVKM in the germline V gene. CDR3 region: CASSLGTSDLSSYNEQFF. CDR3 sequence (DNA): TGTGCCAGCAGTTTGGGGACTAGCGACCTGAGCTCCTACAATGAGCAGTTCTTC.

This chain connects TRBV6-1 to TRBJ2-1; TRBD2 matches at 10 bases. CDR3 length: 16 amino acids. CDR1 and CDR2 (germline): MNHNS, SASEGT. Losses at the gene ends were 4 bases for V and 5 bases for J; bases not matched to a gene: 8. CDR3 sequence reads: CASSAQREGRDNEQFF. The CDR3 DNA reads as TGTGCCAGCAGTGCCCAGCGGGAGGGCCGAGACAATGAGCAGTTCTTC.

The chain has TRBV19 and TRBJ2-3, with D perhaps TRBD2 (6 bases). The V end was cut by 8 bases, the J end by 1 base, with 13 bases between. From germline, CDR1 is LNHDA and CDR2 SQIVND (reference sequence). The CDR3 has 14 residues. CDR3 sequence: CASSRLVGTDTQYF. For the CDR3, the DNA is TGTGCCAGTTCGAGACTAGTGGGCACAGATACGCAGTATTTT.

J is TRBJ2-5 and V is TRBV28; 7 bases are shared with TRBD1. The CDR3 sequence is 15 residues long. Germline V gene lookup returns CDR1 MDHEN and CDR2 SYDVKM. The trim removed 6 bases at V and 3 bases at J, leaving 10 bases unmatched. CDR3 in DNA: TGTGCCAGCAGAAGGGGAGACAGGGAGAAAGAGACCCAGTACTTC. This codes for CASRRGDREKETQYF.

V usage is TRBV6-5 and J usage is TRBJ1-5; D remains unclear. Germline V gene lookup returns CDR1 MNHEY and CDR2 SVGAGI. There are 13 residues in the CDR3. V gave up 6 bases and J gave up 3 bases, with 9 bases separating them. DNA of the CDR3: TGTGCCAGCAGCTCGGAGCTCAATCAGCCCCAGCATTTT. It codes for CASSSELNQPQHF.

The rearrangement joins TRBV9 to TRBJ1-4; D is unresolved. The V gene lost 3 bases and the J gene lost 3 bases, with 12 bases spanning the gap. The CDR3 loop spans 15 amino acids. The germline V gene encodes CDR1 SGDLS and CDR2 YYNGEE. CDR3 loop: CASSAWGSPNEKLFF. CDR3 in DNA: TGTGCCAGCAGCGCATGGGGATCTCCTAATGAAAAACTGTTTTTT.

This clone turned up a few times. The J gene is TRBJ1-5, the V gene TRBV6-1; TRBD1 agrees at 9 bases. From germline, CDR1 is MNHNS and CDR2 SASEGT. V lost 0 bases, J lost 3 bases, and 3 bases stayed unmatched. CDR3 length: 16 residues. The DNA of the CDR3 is TGTGCCAGCAGTGAAGCGCGGGACAGGGTCAATCAGCCCCAGCATTTT. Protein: CASSEARDRVNQPQHF.

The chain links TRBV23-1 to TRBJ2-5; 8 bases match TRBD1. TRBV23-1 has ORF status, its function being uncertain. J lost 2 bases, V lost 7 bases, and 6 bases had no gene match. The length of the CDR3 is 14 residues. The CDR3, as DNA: TGCGCCAGCACTAGACAGGGGCCACAAGAGACCCAGTACTTC. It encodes CASTRQGPQETQYF.

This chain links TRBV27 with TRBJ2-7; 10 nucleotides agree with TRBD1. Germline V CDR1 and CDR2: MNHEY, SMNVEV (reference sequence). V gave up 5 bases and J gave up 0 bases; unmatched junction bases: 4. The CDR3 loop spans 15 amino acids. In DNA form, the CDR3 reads TGTGCCAGCAGTAACTGGACAGGGGGCTCCTACGAGCAGTACTTC. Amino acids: CASSNWTGGSYEQYF.

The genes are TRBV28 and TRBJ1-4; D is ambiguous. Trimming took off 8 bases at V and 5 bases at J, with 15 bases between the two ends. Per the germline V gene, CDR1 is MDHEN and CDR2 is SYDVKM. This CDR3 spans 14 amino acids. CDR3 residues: CASLTRVVNEKLFF. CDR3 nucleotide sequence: TGTGCCAGCCTAACGAGGGTTGTCAATGAAAAACTGTTTTTT.

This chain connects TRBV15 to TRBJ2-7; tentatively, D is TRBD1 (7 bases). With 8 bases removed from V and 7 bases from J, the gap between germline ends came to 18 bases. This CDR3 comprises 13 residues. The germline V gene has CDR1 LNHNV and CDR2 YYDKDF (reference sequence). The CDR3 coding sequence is TGTGCCACCTCGCGGAGGGGGCAGGGGGAGCAGTACTTC. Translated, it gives CATSRRGQGEQYF.

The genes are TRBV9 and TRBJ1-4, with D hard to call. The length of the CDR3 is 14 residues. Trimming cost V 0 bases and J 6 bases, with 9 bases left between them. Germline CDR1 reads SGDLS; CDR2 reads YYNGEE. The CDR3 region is CASSVGGGDEKLFF. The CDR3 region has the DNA TGTGCCAGCAGCGTAGGGGGAGGAGATGAAAAACTGTTTTTT.

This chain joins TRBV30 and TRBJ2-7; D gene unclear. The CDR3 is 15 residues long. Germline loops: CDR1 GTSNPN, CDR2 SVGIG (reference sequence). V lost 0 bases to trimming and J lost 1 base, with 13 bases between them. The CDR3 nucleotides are TGTGCCTGGAGTGTAATTGTTCAAACGTCCTACGAGCAGTACTTC. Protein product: CAWSVIVQTSYEQYF.

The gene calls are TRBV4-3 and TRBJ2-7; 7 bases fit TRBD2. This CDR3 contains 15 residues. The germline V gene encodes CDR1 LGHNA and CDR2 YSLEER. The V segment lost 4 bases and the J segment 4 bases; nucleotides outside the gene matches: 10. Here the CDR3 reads CASSPGLGVGYEQYF. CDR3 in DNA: TGCGCCAGCAGCCCAGGACTAGGTGTGGGATACGAGCAGTACTTC.

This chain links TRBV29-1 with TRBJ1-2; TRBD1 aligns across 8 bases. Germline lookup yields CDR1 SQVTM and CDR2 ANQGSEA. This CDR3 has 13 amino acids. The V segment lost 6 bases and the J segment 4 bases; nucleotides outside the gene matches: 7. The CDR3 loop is CSVETGGIYGYTF. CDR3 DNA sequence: TGCAGCGTCGAAACAGGGGGGATCTATGGCTACACCTTC.

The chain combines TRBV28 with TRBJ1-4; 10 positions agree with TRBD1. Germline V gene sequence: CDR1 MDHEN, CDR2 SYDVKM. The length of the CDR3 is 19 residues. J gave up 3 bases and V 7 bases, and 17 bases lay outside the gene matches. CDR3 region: CASIPRGTGAVEPNEKLFF. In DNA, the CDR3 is TGTGCCAGCATCCCCAGGGGGACAGGGGCGGTAGAACCTAATGAAAAACTGTTTTTT.

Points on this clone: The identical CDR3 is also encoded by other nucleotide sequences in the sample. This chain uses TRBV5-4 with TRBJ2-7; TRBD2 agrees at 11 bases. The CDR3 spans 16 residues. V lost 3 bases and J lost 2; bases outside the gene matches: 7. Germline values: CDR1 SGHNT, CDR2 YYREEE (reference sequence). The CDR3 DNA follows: TGTGCCAGCAGCTCCCCCGGGACTAGCGGAACCTACGAGCAGTACTTC. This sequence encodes CASSSPGTSGTYEQYF.

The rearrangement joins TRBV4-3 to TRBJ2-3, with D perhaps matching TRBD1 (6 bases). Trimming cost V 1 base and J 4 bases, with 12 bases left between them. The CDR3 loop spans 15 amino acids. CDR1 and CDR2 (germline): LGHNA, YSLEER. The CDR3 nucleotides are TGCGCCAGCAGCCAAGGTGGGGGCGAATCAGATACGCAGTATTTT. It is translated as CASSQGGGESDTQYF.

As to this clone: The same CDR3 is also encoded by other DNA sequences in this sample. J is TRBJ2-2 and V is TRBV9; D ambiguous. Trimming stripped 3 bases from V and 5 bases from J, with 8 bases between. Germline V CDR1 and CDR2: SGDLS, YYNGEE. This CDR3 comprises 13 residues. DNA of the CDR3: TGTGCCAGCAGCGGTGGACCTACCGGGGAGCTGTTTTTT. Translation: CASSGGPTGELFF. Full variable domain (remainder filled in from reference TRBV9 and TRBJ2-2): DSGVTQTPKHLITATGQRVTLRCSPRSGDLSVYWYQQSLDQGLQFLIQYYNGEERAKGNILERFSAQQFPDLHSELNLSSLELGDSALYFCASSGGPTGELFFGEGSRLTVL.

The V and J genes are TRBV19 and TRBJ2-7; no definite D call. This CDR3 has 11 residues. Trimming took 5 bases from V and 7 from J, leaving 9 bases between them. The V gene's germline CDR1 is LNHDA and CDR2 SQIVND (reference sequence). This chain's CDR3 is CASSVGGEQYF. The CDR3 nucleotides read TGTGCCAGTAGTGTGGGTGGGGAGCAGTACTTC.